This T cell receptor beta chain emerged from a study of blood T cells in healthy people across ages. A second PCR of roughly 7 to 11 cycles used a sample-barcoded 5' primer and a J-beta primer mix. Tags on each cDNA molecule came from a template-switch adaptor with 12 random nucleotides. CDR3-containing paired-end reads numbered at least 3 million in each sample. TCRdb re-called the 5' RACE reads with MiXCR, one entry per CDR3 protein. The data contain about 1.7 million distinct CDR3 sequences, under 30% of them singletons. The germline CDR1 and CDR2 sequences are SGHTA and FQGNSA. Deletions cut 1 base from V and 3 bases from J, with 12 bases between. The CDR3 runs to 15 residues.

The gene calls are TRBV7-2 and TRBJ1-2; weak D call: TRBD1 (5 bases). This sequence was found in a woman aged 25 to 39 in good health. Sequencing was done on a sample of blood. The CDR3 protein is CASSLDRTRDYGYTF. The DNA of the CDR3 is TGTGCCAGCAGCTTAGACAGGACCCGGGACTATGGCTACACCTTC.